Listed below are T cell receptor beta chains from one sample, sequenced in a study of T cells in Graves' hyperthyroidism and ophthalmopathy. One entry per CDR3 protein results from TCRdb running MiXCR on the multiplex PCR reads. The table has fewer than 350,000 distinct CDR3 sequences, 15% to 20% seen once. The sample taken for sequencing was blood. The receptors were gathered from a woman aged 40-49 years with Graves' ophthalmopathy. CDR3s include the opening cysteine and the closing phenylalanine or tryptophan. Fields, in order: D gene, J gene, V gene, clone size, CDR3 DNA, CDR3 protein. The D gene is left open where the match is weak. Some rows mark clone size as missing; the rest say once, few, many or name a class of expanded clone.

>-|TRBJ2-5|TRBV5-1|few
TGCGCCAGCAGCTTGTGGGTGACTAGTCAAGAGACCCAGTACTTC
CASSLWVTSQETQYF
>TRBD1|TRBJ1-2|TRBV30|many
TGTGCCTGGAGCGCTACAGGGGGCGGGGGCTACACCTTC
CAWSATGGGGYTF
>-|TRBJ1-2|TRBV9|many
TGTGCCAGCAGCGTAGGGACAGACTATGGCTACACCTTC
CASSVGTDYGYTF
>-|TRBJ1-2|TRBV3-1|-
TGTGCCAGCAGCCAAGCGGGGGGATTAAGTGGCTACACCTTC
CASSQAGGLSGYTF
>-|TRBJ2-4|TRBV20-1|once
TGCAGTGCAGAGGGGGACGGGGAGGACATTCAGTACTTC
CSAEGDGEDIQYF
>TRBD1|TRBJ2-7|TRBV5-1|many
TGCGCCAGCAGCTGGGACAGGGGGGAGCAGTACTTC
CASSWDRGEQYF
>TRBD2|TRBJ2-7|TRBV2|many
TGTGCCAGCAGAGGGACTAGCTATGGGGAGCAGTACTTC
CASRGTSYGEQYF
>-|TRBJ2-2|TRBV9|many
TGTGCCAGCAGCGTAGGCGTCGGGGAGCTGTTTTTT
CASSVGVGELFF
>TRBD1|TRBJ2-5|TRBV6-5|once
TGTGCCAGCAGTTCAGGGACAGGAGTACAAGAGACCCAGTACTTC
CASSSGTGVQETQYF
>-|TRBJ2-7|TRBV5-1|-
TGCGCCAGCAGCTCGAATGGGGCCTACGAGCAGTACTTC
CASSSNGAYEQYF
>TRBD1|TRBJ1-1|TRBV6-1|many
TGTGCCAGCAGTGAAGCCGCTCCGGGACAGAAAAACACTGAAGCTTTCTTT
CASSEAAPGQKNTEAFF
>TRBD2|TRBJ2-5|TRBV28|few
TGTGCCAGCACCCCCGGGCTAGCGGGAGAGACCCAGTACTTC
CASTPGLAGETQYF
>TRBD1|TRBJ1-1|TRBV28|-
TGTGCCAGCAACTCGGACAGGAGGAACACTGAAGCTTTCTTT
CASNSDRRNTEAFF
>TRBD2|TRBJ2-5|TRBV7-9|many
TGTGCCAGCAGTAGCGGGAGGGAGACCCAGTACTTC
CASSSGRETQYF
>-|TRBJ2-7|TRBV28|many
TGTGCCAGCCGGCCCCGGGACACCGACTACGAGCAGTACTTC
CASRPRDTDYEQYF
>TRBD1|TRBJ1-1|TRBV29-1|many
TGCAGCGAATCGAGACAGGGTACTGAAGCTTTCTTT
CSESRQGTEAFF
>TRBD2|TRBJ2-7|TRBV6-2/TRBV6-3|many
TGTGCCAGCCGTCTTGAAGCGGGAGGGCTCGCGTCCTACGAGCAGTACTTC
CASRLEAGGLASYEQYF
>-|TRBJ1-2|TRBV4-1|many
TGCGCCAGCAGCCAAGGGACTGCGCTTTCGGGCTACACCTTC
CASSQGTALSGYTF
>-|TRBJ1-5|TRBV27|many
TGTGCCAGCAGTCCCTACTCTAGATCAGATCAGCCCCAGCATTTT
CASSPYSRSDQPQHF
>-|TRBJ2-5|TRBV29-1|many
TGCAGCTTAGCCGGCTTTCATAACCAAGAGACCCAGTACTTC
CSLAGFHNQETQYF
>-|TRBJ2-4|TRBV6-2/TRBV6-3|many
TGTGCCAGCAGAACGGGCCCTACCAAAAACATTCAGTACTTC
CASRTGPTKNIQYF
>TRBD1|TRBJ2-5|TRBV12-3/TRBV12-4|-
TGTGCCAGCAGAGCAGGGGGATGGGAGACCCAGTACTTC
CASRAGGWETQYF
>TRBD2|TRBJ2-5|TRBV9|many
TGTGCCAGCAGCGTAGGACTAGCGGGAGCGGGTGAGACCCAGTACTTC
CASSVGLAGAGETQYF
>-|TRBJ1-6|TRBV10-2|many
TGCGCCAGCAGTGAACGCCGACTCGATAATTCACCCCTCCACTTT
CASSERRLDNSPLHF
>-|TRBJ2-7|TRBV28|many
TGTGCCAGCAGGTTTTGGGGGGCCTACGAGCAGTACTTC
CASRFWGAYEQYF
>TRBD2|TRBJ2-5|TRBV27|many
TGTGCCAGCGCGACGGGAGGGTTAAAGACCCAGTACTTC
CASATGGLKTQYF
>-|TRBJ2-7|TRBV10-1|many
TGCGCCAGCAGTGAGTCGGAAGCTAGGGGCGACGAGCAGTACTTC
CASSESEARGDEQYF
>TRBD1|TRBJ1-5|TRBV27|-
TGTGCCAGCAGTTCTATTTTTGGGGCAGGGGGCTTCCTAAGCCCCTATAGCAATCAGCCCCAGCATTTT
CASSSIFGAGGFLSPYSNQPQHF
>-|TRBJ2-7|TRBV11-2|many
TGTGCCAGCAGCTTAGAAGGGAGTGGGACTTTCGCCTACGAGCAGTACTTC
CASSLEGSGTFAYEQYF
>TRBD2|TRBJ2-3|TRBV4-1|-
TGCGCCAGCAGCCAAGATAGGGAAGCGGGAGTTGAAGATACGCAGTATTTT
CASSQDREAGVEDTQYF
>TRBD1|TRBJ2-7|TRBV27|many
TGTGCCAGCAGTGGTTCCGGGACAGCTTCCTACGAGCAGTACTTC
CASSGSGTASYEQYF
>-|TRBJ2-6|TRBV6-1|many
TGTGCCGCCGTAGGGTCTGGGGCCAACGTCCTGACTTTC
CAAVGSGANVLTF
>-|TRBJ1-5|TRBV6-5|many
TGTGCCAGCAGTTACGGGTCAGGGCGTCAGCCCCAGCATTTT
CASSYGSGRQPQHF
>-|TRBJ2-7|TRBV6-5|-
TGTGCCAGCAGTTACTCGTCTACTCCGAATCAACAGTACTTC
CASSYSSTPNQQYF
>-|TRBJ1-5|TRBV29-1|-
TGCAGCGTTGAAGGAGGGGGTCAGCCCCAGCATTTT
CSVEGGGQPQHF
>TRBD1|TRBJ1-5|TRBV20-1|-
TGCAGTGCTTCCGGGACAGGGGACGATCAGCCCCAGCATTTT
CSASGTGDDQPQHF
>-|TRBJ1-2|TRBV5-1|many
TGCGCCAGCAGCTCCGGACTGTCTAAGGATGGCTACACCTTC
CASSSGLSKDGYTF
>-|TRBJ1-5|TRBV9|many
TGTGCCAGCAGCGTAGAGGGCTATCAGCCCCAGCATTTT
CASSVEGYQPQHF
>-|TRBJ2-7|TRBV6-5|many
TGTGCCAGCAATACCCCGGACAAGACCTACGAGCAGTACTTC
CASNTPDKTYEQYF
>-|TRBJ1-3|TRBV5-1|-
TGCGCCAGCAGTCTAGACAGGTCGGCCACCATATATTTT
CASSLDRSATIYF
>-|TRBJ2-2|TRBV10-1|many
TGCGCCAGCATGGCTTCCTCCGGGGAGCTGTTTTTT
CASMASSGELFF